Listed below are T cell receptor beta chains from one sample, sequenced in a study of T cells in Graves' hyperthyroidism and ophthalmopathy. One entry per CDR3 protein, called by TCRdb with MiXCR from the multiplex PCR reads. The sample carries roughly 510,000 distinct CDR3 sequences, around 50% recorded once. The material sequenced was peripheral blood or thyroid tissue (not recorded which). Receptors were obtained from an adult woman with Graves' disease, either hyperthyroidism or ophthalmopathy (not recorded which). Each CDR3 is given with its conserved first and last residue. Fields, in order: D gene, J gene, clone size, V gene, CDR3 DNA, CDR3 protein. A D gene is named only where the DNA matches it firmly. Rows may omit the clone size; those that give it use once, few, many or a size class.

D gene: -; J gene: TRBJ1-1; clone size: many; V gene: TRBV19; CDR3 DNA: TGTGCCAGTAGCTCCCGGTCGGGAGCCACTGAAGCTTTCTTT; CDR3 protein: CASSSRSGATEAFF
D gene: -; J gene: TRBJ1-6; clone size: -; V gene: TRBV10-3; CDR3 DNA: TGTGCCATCAGTGAGTCGAAGAGCTCCTATAATTCACCCCTCCACTTT; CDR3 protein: CAISESKSSYNSPLHF
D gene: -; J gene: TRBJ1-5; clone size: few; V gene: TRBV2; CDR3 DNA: TGTGCCAGCAGGGCGGGGGGTAGCAATCAGCCCCAGCATTTT; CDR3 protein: CASRAGGSNQPQHF
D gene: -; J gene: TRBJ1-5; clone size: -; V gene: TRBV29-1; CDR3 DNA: TGCAGCGTTGAAGGGGAGGACAATCAGCCCCAGCATTTT; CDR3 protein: CSVEGEDNQPQHF
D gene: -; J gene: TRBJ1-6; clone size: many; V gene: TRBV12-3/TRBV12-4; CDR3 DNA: TGTGCCAGCAGTTCCAGGGGAAGCTCCTATAATTCACCCCTCCACTTT; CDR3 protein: CASSSRGSSYNSPLHF
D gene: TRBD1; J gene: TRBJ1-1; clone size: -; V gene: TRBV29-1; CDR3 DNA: TGCAGCTTGGTGGGACAGGGGGACACTGAAGCTTTCTTT; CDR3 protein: CSLVGQGDTEAFF
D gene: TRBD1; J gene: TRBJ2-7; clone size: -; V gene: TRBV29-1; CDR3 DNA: TGCAGCGTTCCTGGTCTCGGGACAGTGTACGAGCAGTACTTC; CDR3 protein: CSVPGLGTVYEQYF
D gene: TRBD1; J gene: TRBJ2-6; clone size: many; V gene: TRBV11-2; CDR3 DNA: TGTGCCAGCAGCTTTATACAGGGGGTGGCTGGGGCCAACGTCCTGACTTTC; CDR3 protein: CASSFIQGVAGANVLTF
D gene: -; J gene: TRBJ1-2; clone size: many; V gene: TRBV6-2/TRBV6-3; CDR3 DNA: TGTGCCAGCAGCCGTAGTTCCGACTATGGCTACACCTTC; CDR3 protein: CASSRSSDYGYTF
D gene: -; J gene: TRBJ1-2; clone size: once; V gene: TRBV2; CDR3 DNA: TGTGCCAGCAGTGAAGTCCAGGTCCTCTATGGCTACACCTTC; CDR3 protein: CASSEVQVLYGYTF
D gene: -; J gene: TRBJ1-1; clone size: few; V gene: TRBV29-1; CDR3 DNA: TGCAGCACCAACACAGGGAACACTGAAGCTTTCTTT; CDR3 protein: CSTNTGNTEAFF
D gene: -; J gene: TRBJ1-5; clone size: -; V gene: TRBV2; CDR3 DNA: TGTGCCAGCAGTGAAGACATAAATATACTCCAGCATTTT; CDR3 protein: CASSEDINILQHF
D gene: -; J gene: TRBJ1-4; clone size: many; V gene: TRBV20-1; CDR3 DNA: TGCAGTGCCACCGACAGGAGTACTAATGAAAAACTGTTTTTT; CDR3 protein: CSATDRSTNEKLFF
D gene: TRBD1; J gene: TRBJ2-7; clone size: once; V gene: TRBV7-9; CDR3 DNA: TGTGCCAGCGCCTCCCGCCGGGACAGGGGTATCTTC; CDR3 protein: CASASRRDRGIF
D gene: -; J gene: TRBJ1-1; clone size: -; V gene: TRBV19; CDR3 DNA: TGTGCCAGTAGCTCGGAAGGGGCTGAAGCTTTCTTT; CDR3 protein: CASSSEGAEAFF
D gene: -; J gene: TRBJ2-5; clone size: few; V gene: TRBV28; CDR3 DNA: TGTGCCAGCAGCTCCAGACAGGTCCAAGAGACCCAGTACTTC; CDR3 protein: CASSSRQVQETQYF
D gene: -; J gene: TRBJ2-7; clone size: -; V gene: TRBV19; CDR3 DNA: TGTGCCAGTAAGTTACAGGGAGGCTCCTACGAGCAGTACTTC; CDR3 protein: CASKLQGGSYEQYF
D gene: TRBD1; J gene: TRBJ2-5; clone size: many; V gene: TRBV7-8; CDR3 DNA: TGTGCCAGCATCGAAACAGGGGCGAACCAAGAGACCCAGTACTTC; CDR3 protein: CASIETGANQETQYF
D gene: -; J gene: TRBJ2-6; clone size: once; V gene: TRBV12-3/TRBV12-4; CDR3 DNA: TGTGCCAGCAGGCAAGGACAGGGGGCCAACGTCCTGACTTTC; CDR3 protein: CASRQGQGANVLTF
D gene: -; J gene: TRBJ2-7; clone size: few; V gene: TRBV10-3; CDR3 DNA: TGTGCCAGCAGTTACTTCAGGGGCAGGGAGCAGTACTTC; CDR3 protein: CASSYFRGREQYF
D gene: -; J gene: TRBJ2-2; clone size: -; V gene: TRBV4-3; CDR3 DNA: TGCGCCAGCAGCCAAGCGGGAGGGGGCTTGGTCGGGGAGCTGTTTTTT; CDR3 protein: CASSQAGGGLVGELFF
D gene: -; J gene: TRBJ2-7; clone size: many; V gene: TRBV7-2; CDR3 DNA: TGTGCCAGCAGCTTTACAAACCCCTGGGAGCAGTACTTC; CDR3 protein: CASSFTNPWEQYF
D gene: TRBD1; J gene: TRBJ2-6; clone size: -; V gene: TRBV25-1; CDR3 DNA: TGTGCCAGCAGTGAATATCATGGGACAGGGGGACCTGGGGCCAACGTCCTGACTTTC; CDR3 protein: CASSEYHGTGGPGANVLTF
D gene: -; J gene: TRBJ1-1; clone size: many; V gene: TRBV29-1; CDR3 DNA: TGCAGCGTTGAGGGCGATGAAGCTTTCTTT; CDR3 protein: CSVEGDEAFF
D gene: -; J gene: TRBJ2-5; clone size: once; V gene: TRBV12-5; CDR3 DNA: TGTGCTAGTGGGACCACAGTACAAGAGACCCAGTACTTC; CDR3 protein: CASGTTVQETQYF
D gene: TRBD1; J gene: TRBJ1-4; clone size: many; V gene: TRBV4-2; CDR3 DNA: TGTGCCAGCAGCCAAGCCTACAGGGGGCTAGATGAAAAACTGTTTTTT; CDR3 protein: CASSQAYRGLDEKLFF
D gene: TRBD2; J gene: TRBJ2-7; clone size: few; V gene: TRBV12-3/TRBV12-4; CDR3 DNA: TGTGCCAGCAGCCTAGCGGGAGGCCCTCAGAACGAGCAGTACTTC; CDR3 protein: CASSLAGGPQNEQYF
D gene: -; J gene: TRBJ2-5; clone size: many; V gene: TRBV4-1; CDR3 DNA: TGCGCCAGCAGCGCTAGTTCAGAGACCCAGTACTTC; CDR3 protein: CASSASSETQYF
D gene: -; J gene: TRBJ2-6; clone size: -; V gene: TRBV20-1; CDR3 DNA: TGCAGTGCAACAGAGTTCTCTGGGGCCAACGTCCTGACTTTC; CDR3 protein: CSATEFSGANVLTF
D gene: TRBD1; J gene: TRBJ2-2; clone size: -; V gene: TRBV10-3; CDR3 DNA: TGTGCCATCACCACACCACAGGGGGCGAACACCGGGGAGCTGTTTTTT; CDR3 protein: CAITTPQGANTGELFF
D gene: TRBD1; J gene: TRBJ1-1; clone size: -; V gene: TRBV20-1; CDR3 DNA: TGCAGTGCCGAGGGGGGCAGGGGGTTCATGAACACTGAAGCTTTCTTT; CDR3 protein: CSAEGGRGFMNTEAFF
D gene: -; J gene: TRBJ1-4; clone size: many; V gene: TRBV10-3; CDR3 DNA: TGTGCCTCCCACCGGGACACTAATGAAAAACTGTTTTTT; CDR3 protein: CASHRDTNEKLFF
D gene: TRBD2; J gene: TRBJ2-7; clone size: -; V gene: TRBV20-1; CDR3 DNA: TGCAGTGCTAGAAGCGGGAGGGGGCAGTACTTC; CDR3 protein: CSARSGRGQYF
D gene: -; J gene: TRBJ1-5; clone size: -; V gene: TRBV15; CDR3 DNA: TGTGCCACCAGCAGCTTGGGGGCAGGGGAGAATGGCAATCAGCCCCAGCATTTT; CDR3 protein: CATSSLGAGENGNQPQHF
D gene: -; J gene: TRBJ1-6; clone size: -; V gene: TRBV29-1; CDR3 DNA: TGCAGCGCGAGGACAAATTATAATTCACCCCTCCACTTT; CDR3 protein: CSARTNYNSPLHF
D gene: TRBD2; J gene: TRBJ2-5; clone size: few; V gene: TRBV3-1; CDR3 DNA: TGTGCCAGCAGCCCTATCTGGGCAGGAAGAAGCGGGAGAAACCAAGAGACCCAGTACTTC; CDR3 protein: CASSPIWAGRSGRNQETQYF
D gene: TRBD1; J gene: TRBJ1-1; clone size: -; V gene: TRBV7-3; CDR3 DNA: TGTGCCAGCAGCTTAACACAGGGGCCAGCTTTCTTT; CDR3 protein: CASSLTQGPAFF
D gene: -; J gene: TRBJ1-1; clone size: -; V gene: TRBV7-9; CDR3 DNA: TGTGCCAGCAGACCGGAAGGAGAGAACACTGAAGCTTTCTTT; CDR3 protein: CASRPEGENTEAFF
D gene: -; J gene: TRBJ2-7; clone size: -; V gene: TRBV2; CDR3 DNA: TGTGCCAGCAGTGAAGGGCTCTCCACGCCGTACTTC; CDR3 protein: CASSEGLSTPYF
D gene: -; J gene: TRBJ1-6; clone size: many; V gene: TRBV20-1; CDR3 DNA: TGCAGTGCAAGTTGGAGCCCGCGTTCACCCCTCCACTTT; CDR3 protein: CSASWSPRSPLHF
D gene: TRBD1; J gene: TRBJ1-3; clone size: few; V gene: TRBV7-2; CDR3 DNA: TGTGCCAGTTCGACAGGGGGCGGGGGAAACACCATATATTTT; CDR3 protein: CASSTGGGGNTIYF
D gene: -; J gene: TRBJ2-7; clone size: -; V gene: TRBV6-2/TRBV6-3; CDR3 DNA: TGTGCCAGCAGTTCTCCAAGGAGCGGGTCGAGCTCCTACGAGCAGTACTTC; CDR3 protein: CASSSPRSGSSSYEQYF
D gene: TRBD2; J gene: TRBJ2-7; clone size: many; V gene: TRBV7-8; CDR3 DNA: TGTGCCAGCAGCTCGATAGCGGGGGCACGCTACGAGCAGTACTTC; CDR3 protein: CASSSIAGARYEQYF
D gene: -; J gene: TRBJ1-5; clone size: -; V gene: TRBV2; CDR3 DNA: TGTGCCAGCAGTGAACAGGGGAGAGGGTTTAGCAATCAGCCCCAGCATTTT; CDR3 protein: CASSEQGRGFSNQPQHF
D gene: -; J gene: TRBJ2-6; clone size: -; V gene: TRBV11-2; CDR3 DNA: TGTGCCAGCCTCCTTACAGGGGCCAACGTCCTGACTTTC; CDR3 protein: CASLLTGANVLTF
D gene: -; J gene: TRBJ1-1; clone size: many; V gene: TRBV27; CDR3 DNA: TGTGCCAGCAGTGCAAACACGGGGACTACTGAAGCTTTCTTT; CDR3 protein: CASSANTGTTEAFF
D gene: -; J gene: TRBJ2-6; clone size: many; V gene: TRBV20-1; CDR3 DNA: TGCAGTGCTCGTGGGGGGGCCAACGTCCTGACTTTC; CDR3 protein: CSARGGANVLTF
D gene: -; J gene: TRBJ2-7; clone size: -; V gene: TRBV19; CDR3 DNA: TGTGCCAGTAGTATCGCGCACAGGTCTAACGAGCAGTACTTC; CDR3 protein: CASSIAHRSNEQYF
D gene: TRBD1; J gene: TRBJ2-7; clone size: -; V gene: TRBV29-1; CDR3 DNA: TGCAGCGTGGAAGACAGGGGGGGACTGGAGCAGTACTTC; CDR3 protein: CSVEDRGGLEQYF
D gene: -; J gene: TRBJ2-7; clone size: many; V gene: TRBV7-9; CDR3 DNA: TGTGCCAGCAGCCCCCAGGGGGGGTCAAGCGAGCAGTACTTC; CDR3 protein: CASSPQGGSSEQYF